The 4 T cell receptor beta chains below come from one sample, sequenced in a study of blood T cell repertoires in COVID-19. The data were produced by immunoSEQ multiplex PCR, yet TCRdb's version contains in-frame clones alone and is incomplete. The sample has roughly 98,000 clones, 65% to 90% seen once. The sequenced sample consisted of peripheral blood. These receptors all come from a man between 65 and 79 years old with active or convalescent COVID-19.

The chain links TRBV21-1 to TRBJ1-2; the D call in the table, TRBD1, was not verified against the DNA. TRBV21-1 is shown as a pseudogene. CDR3 length: 14 amino acids. CDR3 amino acids: CASSKEDRGYGYTF. The CDR3 DNA follows: TGTGCCAGCAGCAAAGAGGACAGGGGCTATGGCTACACCTTC.

The rearrangement links TRBV11-3 to TRBJ2-2; possibly TRBD2 for D (7 bases). V lost 5 bases, J lost 6 bases, and 16 bases lay in between. The CDR3 covers 15 residues. CDR1 is SGHNT and CDR2 is YENEEA in the germline V gene. CDR3 loop: CASSPGRGKAGELFF. For the CDR3, the DNA is TGTGCCAGCAGCCCTGGGAGGGGGAAGGCCGGGGAGCTGTTTTTT.

Comment on this clone: At one end, the junction sequence differs from germline, possibly due to a read error. The V gene is TRBV4-1, the J gene TRBJ2-2; unclear D gene. This CDR3 is 15 amino acids long. Germline-derived CDR1 and CDR2 are MGHRA and YSYEKL. CDR3 in amino acids: CASSQGHSYTGELFF. For the CDR3, the DNA is TGCGCCAGCAGTCAAGGTCACAGCTACACCGGGGAGCTGTTTTTT.

This clone was counted between two and nine times. V usage is TRBV9 and J usage is TRBJ1-1; no clear D. V was trimmed by 0 bases and J by 0 bases, leaving 12 bases between them. This CDR3 is built from 16 residues. Germline V gives CDR1 SGDLS, CDR2 YYNGEE. CDR3 DNA sequence: TGTGCCAGCAGCGTAGATCAACGGGTCCTGAACACTGAAGCTTTCTTT. It translates to CASSVDQRVLNTEAFF.